Shown below are 20 T cell receptor beta chains from a single sample sequenced in a study of human T cells and chemical hapten exposure. Time point described: patch test 2, 6 weeks after DPC sensitization. Treatment here: therapeutic diphenylcyclopropenone sensitization with weekly scalp DPC. TCRdb used MiXCR to reprocess the RACE reads, holding one entry per CDR3 protein. The table shows roughly 52,000 distinct CDR3 sequences, with around 9.4% occurring only once. The sample was whole blood, taken in connection with sensitization to the hapten diphenylcyclopropenone (DPC). The receptors were sampled from a woman aged 45-65 years with alopecia areata. Some clones in this sample may be carry-over from other donors' samples.

Ten or more counts support this clonotype. The chain links TRBV18 to TRBJ1-1; D ambiguous. The germline gives CDR1 KGHSH, CDR2 LQKENI. This CDR3 region has 13 residues. V was cut by 0 bases and J by 7 bases, with 9 bases left in between. The CDR3 DNA reads as TGTGCCAGCTCACCACCGTCCTGGATTGAAGCTTTCTTT. As protein: CASSPPSWIEAFF.

This clonotype came up many times. The rearrangement uses TRBV5-4 and TRBJ1-6; TRBD1 matches 7 bases. Germline values: CDR1 SGHNT, CDR2 YYREEE (reference sequence). The CDR3 contains 19 residues. J lost 0 bases, V lost 0 bases, and 9 bases had no gene match. The CDR3 DNA sequence: TGTGCCAGCAGCTTGGCCGGGACAGCAACTAACTCCTATAATTCACCCCTCCACTTT. Translation gives CASSLAGTATNSYNSPLHF.

This clonotype was recorded many times. The chain joins TRBV4-3 to TRBJ2-1; TRBD1 matches at 7 bases. Germline-derived CDR1 and CDR2 are LGHNA and YSLEER. The ends lost 0 bases at V and 1 base at J; junction bases unmatched: 3. This CDR3 comprises 16 residues. CDR3 nucleotide sequence: TGCGCCAGCAGCCAAGACTGGGACAGTTCCTACAATGAGCAGTTCTTC. This translates into CASSQDWDSSYNEQFF.

This clonotype showed up many times. This sequence joins TRBV6-5 and TRBJ2-2; the D gene could be TRBD1 or TRBD2 (6 bases each). The CDR3 consists of 14 residues. The V end lost 6 bases, the J end lost 6 bases, and 14 bases lay between the germline ends. Germline CDR1 is MNHEY and CDR2 is SVGAGI. The CDR3 loop reads CASRLPRGAGELFF. The CDR3 nucleotides read TGTGCCAGCAGACTCCCGAGGGGGGCCGGGGAGCTGTTTTTT.

The chain employs TRBV2 and TRBJ2-7; the D gene is possibly TRBD2 (6 bases). The CDR3 is 13 amino acids. V lost 3 bases to trimming and J lost 7 bases, with 13 bases between them. Germline CDR1 and CDR2: SNHLY and FYNNEI. The CDR3 DNA reads as TGTGCCAGCAGTGATCGGGAGCTCGGTGAGCAGTACTTC. It codes for CASSDRELGEQYF.

There are a few counts of this clonotype. The chain recombines TRBV6-2 or TRBV6-3 with TRBJ1-5; D is unresolved. CDR3 length: 12 residues. V was pared by 4 bases and J by 11 bases, with 12 bases between. Per the germline V gene, CDR1 is MNHEY and CDR2 is SVGEGT. Here the CDR3 reads CASSSSLGTQHF. The CDR3, as DNA: TGTGCCAGCAGTTCCTCTTTGGGGACCCAGCATTTT.

This clonotype appeared a few times. V is TRBV18 and J is TRBJ1-4; D ambiguous. Germline V lookup: CDR1 KGHSH, CDR2 LQKENI. This CDR3 has 14 residues. Trimming stripped 3 bases from V and 8 bases from J, with 13 bases between. The CDR3 sequence: CASSPLSGGEKLFF. CDR3 nucleotides: TGTGCCAGCTCACCGCTTTCAGGAGGGGAAAAACTGTTTTTT.

This clonotype was detected a few times. The V call is TRBV7-2, the J call TRBJ1-5; no reliable D call. Between the trimmed V and J ends, which lost 4 bases and 5 bases, there was a span of 12 bases. The length of the CDR3 is 14 residues. Germline V gene lookup returns CDR1 SGHTA and CDR2 FQGNSA. The DNA for the CDR3 is TGTGCCAGCAGCTCAATTAGAGCAGATCAGCCCCAGCATTTT. Translating it yields CASSSIRADQPQHF.

This clonotype was counted at least ten times. This chain uses TRBV7-9 with TRBJ2-7; the D is unclear. There are 12 residues in the CDR3. The germline CDR1 and CDR2 sequences are SEHNR and FQNEAQ (reference sequence). V was shortened by 2 bases and J by 5 bases, with 7 bases between the two germline ends. CDR3: CASSLISNEQYF. The CDR3 coding sequence is TGTGCCAGCAGCTTAATTAGCAACGAGCAGTACTTC. Full variable domain (outside the CDR3, taken from reference TRBV7-9 and TRBJ2-7): DTGVSQNPRHKITKRGQNVTFRCDPISEHNRLYWYRQTLGQGPEFLTYFQNEAQLEKSRLLSDRFSAERPKGSFSTLEIQRTEQGDSAMYLCASSLISNEQYFGPGTRLTVT.

This clonotype was picked up a small number of times. The V call is TRBV29-1, the J call TRBJ1-1, with a possible D match to TRBD1 (6 bases). Trimming left V 4 bases short and J 0 bases short, with 18 bases between. Germline values: CDR1 SQVTM, CDR2 ANQGSEA. The CDR3 runs 16 residues. For the CDR3, the DNA is TGCAGCGTTGGTCGGGACACCAAAGGCATGAACACTGAAGCTTTCTTT. Amino acid sequence: CSVGRDTKGMNTEAFF.

The chain recombines TRBV27 with TRBJ2-3, with 13 bases fitting TRBD2. The CDR3 spans 17 residues. J was trimmed by 5 bases and V by 5 bases; bases with no gene match: 10. Germline CDR1 and CDR2: MNHEY and SMNVEV (reference sequence). CDR3 amino acids: CASSVTSGRARGDTQYF. CDR3 DNA sequence: TGTGCCAGCAGTGTTACTAGCGGGAGGGCTCGGGGAGATACGCAGTATTTT.

Many counts were recorded for this clonotype. The V call is TRBV7-8, the J call TRBJ1-5; no clear D. V dropped 1 base and J dropped 2 bases, with 18 bases sitting between them. This CDR3 has 18 amino acids. In germline, CDR1 is SGHVS, CDR2 FQNEAQ. This CDR3 reads CASSLVGPRFLRNQPQHF. The CDR3 DNA is TGTGCCAGCAGCTTAGTAGGCCCCCGGTTTTTGCGCAATCAGCCCCAGCATTTT.

This clonotype was seen a single time. The chain employs TRBV7-2 and TRBJ2-3; D unclear. Trimming took off 5 bases at V and 10 bases at J, with 10 bases between the two ends. The CDR3 sequence is 11 residues long. The germline V gene has CDR1 SGHTA and CDR2 FQGNSA. The CDR3, as DNA: TGTGCCAGCAGCGTATCTGGGGCGCAGTATTTT. Translating it yields CASSVSGAQYF. The whole variable domain, filled in from reference TRBV7-2 and TRBJ2-3, reads GAGVSQSPSNKVTEKGKDVELRCDPISGHTALYWYRQSLGQGLEFLIYFQGNSAPDKSGLPSDRFSAERTGGSVSTLTIQRTQQEDSAVYLCASSVSGAQYFGPGTRLTVL.

The J gene is TRBJ1-1, the V gene TRBV12-3 or TRBV12-4; D may be TRBD1 (6 bases). V lost 6 bases and J lost 1, with 15 bases in between. This CDR3 contains 15 residues. The CDR3 DNA reads TGTGCCAGCAGCCGAAGGGGGTTAGGGAACACTGAAGCTTTCTTT. Its protein product is CASSRRGLGNTEAFF.

CDR3: CASSLLPYNEQFF. The DNA for the CDR3 is TGTGCCAGCAGCTTATTGCCATACAATGAGCAGTTCTTC. The chain is built from TRBV11-1 and TRBJ2-1; D unresolved. This CDR3 comprises 13 residues. CDR1 and CDR2 (germline): SGHAT, FQDESV (reference sequence). V dropped 2 bases and J dropped 4 bases, with 6 bases sitting between them.

There are a few counts of this clonotype. V usage is TRBV28 and J usage is TRBJ1-1; D remains unclear. Trimming removed 7 bases at V and 11 bases at J, with 14 bases between. CDR1 MDHEN and CDR2 SYDVKM come from the germline V gene. The CDR3 extends over 11 amino acids. Written as DNA, the CDR3 is TGTGCCAGCAAAAATTCCCAACAGGCTTTCTTT. It translates to CASKNSQQAFF. Looking up the rest from reference TRBV28 and TRBJ1-1 gives the full variable domain: DVKVTQSSRYLVKRTGEKVFLECVQDMDHENMFWYRQDPGLGLRLIYFSYDVKMKEKGDIPEGYSVSREKKERFSLILESASTNQTSMYLCASKNSQQAFFGQGTRLTVV.

The J gene is TRBJ1-6, the V gene TRBV12-3 or TRBV12-4, with 7 bases aligning to TRBD1. There are 14 residues in the CDR3. Trimming cost V 2 bases and J 10 bases; bases outside gene matches: 5. DNA of the CDR3: TGTGCCAGCAGTTTAAACAGGGGATACTCACCCCTCCACTTT. This encodes CASSLNRGYSPLHF.

This clonotype came up many times. DNA for the CDR3: TGTGCCAGCCGAGGCGGAGACACCGGGGAGCTGTTTTTT. As protein: CASRGGDTGELFF. The V and J genes are TRBV3-1 and TRBJ2-2, with D uncertain. CDR1 LGHDT and CDR2 YNNKEL come from the germline V gene (reference sequence). The CDR3 is 13 residues long. Trimming took off 8 bases at V and 3 bases at J, with 10 bases between the two ends.

The gene calls are TRBV12-3 or TRBV12-4 and TRBJ2-3; a possible D gene is TRBD1 (5 bases). The V gene lost 5 bases and the J gene lost 3 bases, with 6 bases spanning the gap. The CDR3 contains 12 residues. DNA for the CDR3: TGTGCCAGCAGTCGACAGACAGATACGCAGTATTTT. Amino acids: CASSRQTDTQYF.

This clonotype was counted ten times or more. The V call is TRBV28, the J call TRBJ1-5; 12 nucleotides match TRBD1. Trimming at V came to 7 bases and at J to 7 bases, leaving 8 bases not matched to a gene. Germline lookup yields CDR1 MDHEN and CDR2 SYDVKM. The CDR3 runs to 15 residues. CDR3 bases: TGTGCCAGCAATGATGGGACAGGGGGCTTGCAGCCCCAGCATTTT. This translates into CASNDGTGGLQPQHF.